This T cell receptor beta chain was sequenced for a study of T cell responses to AZD1222 COVID-19 vaccine. Notes on the study in general: Spike-specific TCR breadth and depth were elevated following two AZD1222 doses. At baseline, just five or six AZD1222 recipients tested seropositive.

TCRdb keeps only in-frame clones here, not all; method: immunoSEQ multiplex PCR. The table records tens of thousands of clones, around 80% of them present only once. This clone was counted between two and nine times. Its antigen is still unknown. The CDR3 sequence is 13 residues long. The germline CDR1 and CDR2 sequences are MRHNA and SNTAGT. The V end lost 2 bases, the J end lost 5 bases, and 6 bases lay between the germline ends. The chain recombines TRBV6-4 with TRBJ2-2; D is unclear. The clonotype originates from an adult who received the MenACWY meningococcal vaccine as a control. The sample consisted of peripheral blood, taken 28 days after the second dose of the MenACWY control vaccine. CDR3 loop: CASSDRLTGELFF. CDR3 nucleotide sequence: TGTGCCAGCAGTGACAGGTTGACCGGGGAGCTGTTTTTT.